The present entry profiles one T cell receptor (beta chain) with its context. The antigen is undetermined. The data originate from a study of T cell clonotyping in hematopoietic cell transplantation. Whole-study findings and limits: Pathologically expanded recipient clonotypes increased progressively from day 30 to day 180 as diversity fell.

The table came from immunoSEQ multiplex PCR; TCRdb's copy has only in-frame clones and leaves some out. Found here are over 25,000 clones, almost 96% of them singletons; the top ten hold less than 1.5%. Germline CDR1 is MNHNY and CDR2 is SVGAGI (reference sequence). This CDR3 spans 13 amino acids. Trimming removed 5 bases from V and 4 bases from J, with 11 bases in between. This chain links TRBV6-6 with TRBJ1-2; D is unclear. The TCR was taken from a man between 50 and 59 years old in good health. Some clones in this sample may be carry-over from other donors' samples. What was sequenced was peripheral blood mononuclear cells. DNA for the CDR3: TGTGCCAGCAGTCAGACGGACTTCTATGGCTACACCTTC. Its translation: CASSQTDFYGYTF.